Listed here are 12 T cell receptor beta chains from one sample, sequenced in a study of glioma-infiltrating T cells after dendritic cell vaccination. Here immunoSEQ multiplex PCR was the method, and the copy in TCRdb shows in-frame clones only, minus some. The sample has 100,000 to 120,000 clones, 90% seen once. Specified time point: after dendritic cell vaccination, including at tumor progression/relapse. Sequencing used blood, obtained after dendritic cell vaccination. These receptors were obtained from a human donor with glioblastoma.

V usage is TRBV27 and J usage is TRBJ1-1; 8 bases agree with TRBD1. Looked up from germline, CDR1 is MNHEY and CDR2 is SMNVEV (reference sequence). V was pared by 6 bases and J by 0 bases, with 3 bases of the junction left unmatched. This CDR3 has 14 amino acids. CDR3: CASRAGQVNTEAFF. The CDR3 region has the DNA TGTGCCAGCAGGGCGGGACAGGTGAACACTGAAGCTTTCTTT.

V gene TRBV28 combines with J gene TRBJ2-1; perhaps TRBD2 as D (5 bases). This CDR3 comprises 18 residues. V shed 2 bases and J shed 4 bases, with 21 bases lying between them. Germline V gene lookup returns CDR1 MDHEN and CDR2 SYDVKM. The CDR3 region has the DNA TGTGCCAGCAGTTTACGAAGACTACCGCCAACGATATACAATGAGCAGTTCTTC. It translates to CASSLRRLPPTIYNEQFF.

This clone was detected once. This chain uses TRBV6-1 with TRBJ2-4, with 14 bases identical to TRBD2. The V gene's germline CDR1 is MNHNS and CDR2 SASEGT. This CDR3 is 15 amino acids long. After removal of 6 bases from V and 7 bases from J, the junction contained 5 bases not matched to a gene. CDR3 sequence (DNA): TGTGCCAGCAGCCCGACTAGCGGGAGGGGGAACATTCAGTACTTC. It is translated as CASSPTSGRGNIQYF.

This chain connects TRBV5-6 to TRBJ2-5; 9 bases are shared with TRBD1. The CDR3 extends over 17 amino acids. The germline V gene has CDR1 SGHDT and CDR2 YYEEEE. With V trimmed by 3 bases and J by 5 bases, 14 bases remained unmatched. This CDR3 is CASSSRDRDRVWETQYF. The CDR3, as DNA: TGTGCCAGCAGCTCCCGGGACCGGGACAGGGTGTGGGAGACCCAGTACTTC.

The genes are TRBV6-5 and TRBJ2-3; a possible D gene is TRBD1 (6 bases). V lost 4 bases and J 1 base, leaving 9 bases between the germline ends. Germline V CDR1 and CDR2: MNHEY, SVGAGI. The length of the CDR3 is 14 residues. The CDR3 coding sequence is TGTGCCAGCAGTTGGGACACCCGCACAGATACGCAGTATTTT. Residues: CASSWDTRTDTQYF.

The chain recombines TRBV2 with TRBJ2-6; D remains unclear. The CDR3 is 14 residues long. Trimming stripped 3 bases from V and 0 bases from J, with 3 bases between. Looked up from germline, CDR1 is SNHLY and CDR2 is FYNNEI. The CDR3 sequence: CASSDISGANVLTF. In DNA form, the CDR3 reads TGTGCCAGCAGTGATATCTCTGGGGCCAACGTCCTGACTTTC.

This chain connects TRBV13 to TRBJ2-5; 8 bases are shared with TRBD1. Judging by the DNA end, TRBJ2-7 fits better; the J call may be wrong. The CDR3 runs to 14 residues. Germline CDR1 PRHDT, CDR2 FYEKMQ (reference sequence). In DNA, the CDR3 is TGTGCCAGCAGCTCAAGGACAGGGAATGACGAGCAGTACTTC. It yields the protein CASSSRTGNDEQYF.

This chain links TRBV27 with TRBJ2-7, with TRBD2 matching over 10 bases. This CDR3 is 15 amino acids long. Germline loops: CDR1 MNHEY, CDR2 SMNVEV (reference sequence). The J segment lost 2 bases and the V segment lost 7 bases, leaving 8 bases of the junction unmatched. The CDR3 sequence is CASNPAGGRTYEQYF. CDR3 in DNA: TGTGCCAGCAACCCAGCGGGAGGGAGGACCTACGAGCAGTACTTC.

The V and J genes are TRBV5-1 and TRBJ1-5, with D possibly matching TRBD1 (6 bases). The V and J ends lost 3 bases and 5 bases respectively, with 18 bases between them. Germline V gene sequence: CDR1 SGHRS, CDR2 YFSETQ. There are 16 residues in the CDR3. CDR3 in DNA: TGCGCCAGCAGCTGGGGGGCGGGGGGACCCGATCAGCCCCAGCATTTT. It translates to CASSWGAGGPDQPQHF.

This chain joins TRBV9 and TRBJ1-3; D remains ambiguous. Germline CDR1 reads SGDLS; CDR2 reads YYNGEE. The CDR3 totals 16 residues. V was pared by 4 bases and J by 0 bases, with 14 bases between. The CDR3 sequence: CASSLTTGSSGNTIYF. In DNA form, the CDR3 reads TGTGCCAGCAGCCTAACGACGGGTAGCTCTGGAAACACCATATATTTT.

V gene TRBV27 combines with J gene TRBJ1-2, with 7 bases that match TRBD1. The CDR3 loop spans 13 amino acids. Looked up from germline, CDR1 is MNHEY and CDR2 is SMNVEV (reference sequence). J gave up 4 bases and V 5 bases, and 4 bases lay outside the gene matches. The CDR3 loop reads CASSLRQGYGYTF. The CDR3 region has the DNA TGTGCCAGCAGTCTAAGACAGGGCTATGGCTACACCTTC.

The V call is TRBV18, the J call TRBJ1-3; 7 bases agree with TRBD1. The germline gives CDR1 KGHSH, CDR2 LQKENI. The length of the CDR3 is 15 residues. Trimming cost V 3 bases and J 6 bases; bases outside gene matches: 8. The CDR3, as DNA: TGTGCCAGCTCACCCGCGACAGGGAAGGAAAACACCATATATTTT. This encodes CASSPATGKENTIYF.